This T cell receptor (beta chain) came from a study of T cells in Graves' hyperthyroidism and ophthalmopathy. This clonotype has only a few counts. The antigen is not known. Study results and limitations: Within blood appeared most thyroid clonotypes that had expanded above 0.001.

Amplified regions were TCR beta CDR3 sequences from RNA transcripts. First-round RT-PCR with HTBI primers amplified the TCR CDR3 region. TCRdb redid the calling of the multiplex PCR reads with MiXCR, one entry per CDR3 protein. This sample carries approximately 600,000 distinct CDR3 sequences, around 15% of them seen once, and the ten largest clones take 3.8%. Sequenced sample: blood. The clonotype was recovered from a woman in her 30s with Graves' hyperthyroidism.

CDR3 in amino acids: CASSQIQETQYF. The CDR3 nucleotides read TGTGCCAGCAGCCAAATCCAAGAGACCCAGTACTTC. V is TRBV14 and J is TRBJ2-5; D is unclear. The ends were cut back, 2 bases at V and 1 base at J, with 2 bases in the middle. The CDR3 has 12 residues. CDR1 is SGHDN and CDR2 is FVKESK in the germline V gene. Drawing the rest from reference TRBV14 and TRBJ2-5, the complete variable domain is EAGVTQFPSHSVIEKGQTVTLRCDPISGHDNLYWYRRVMGKEIKFLLHFVKESKQDESGMPNNRFLAERTGGTYSTLKVQPAELEDSGVYFCASSQIQETQYFGPGTRLLVL.